This T cell receptor beta chain was sequenced for a study of shared clonotypes between healthy human individuals. Method: immunoSEQ multiplex PCR; TCRdb's copy keeps in-frame clones and lacks some. This table holds more than 850,000 clones, approximately 80% found once. Details on this clone: Its specificity is unknown. A clone one base away is much larger, so this may be a read error. This sample includes further DNA sequences coding for the same CDR3.

Germline loops: CDR1 MDHEN, CDR2 SYDVKM. The CDR3 is 12 residues long. Trimming removed 3 bases at V and 4 bases at J, with 4 bases between. Study-wide results and limits: A handful of donors had 4% to 5% of their naive CD4 clonotypes in common.

Sequencing was done on a sample of memory CD4+ T cells from PBMCs. Indicated subset: CD45RA-negative fraction. This TCR came from a man younger than 35 in good health. Some clones in this sample may be carry-over from other donors' samples. This sequence joins TRBV28 and TRBJ1-5; unclear D gene. CDR3 DNA: TGTGCCAGCAGTTTGGGGAATCAGCCCCAGCATTTT. Its protein is CASSLGNQPQHF.